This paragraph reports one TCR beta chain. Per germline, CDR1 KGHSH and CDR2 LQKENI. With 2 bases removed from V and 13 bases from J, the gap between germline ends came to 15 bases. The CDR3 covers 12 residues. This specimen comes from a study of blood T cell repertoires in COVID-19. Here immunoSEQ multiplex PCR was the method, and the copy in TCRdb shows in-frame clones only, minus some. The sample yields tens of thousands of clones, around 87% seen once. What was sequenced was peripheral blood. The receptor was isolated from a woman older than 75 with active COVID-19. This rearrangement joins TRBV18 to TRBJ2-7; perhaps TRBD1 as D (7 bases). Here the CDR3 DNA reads TGTGCCAGCTCACCAACGGCAGGGGGGAGCTACTTC. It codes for CASSPTAGGSYF.